Sequencing of this T cell receptor (beta chain) was carried out in a study of blood T cell repertoires in COVID-19. The wider study: Donors in the United States, Italy and Spain gave samples during acute or convalescent COVID-19.

Per the original methods: Using reference gene primer amplification, nucleated cell counts were estimated. Method: immunoSEQ multiplex PCR; TCRdb's copy keeps in-frame clones and lacks some. V, J and clone size are taken as reported in that table, and D and trimming were inferred from the DNA itself. The sample consists of 15,000 to 17,000 clones, around 87% of them appearing once. The V segment lost 2 bases and the J segment 3 bases; nucleotides outside the gene matches: 3. Germline CDR1 reads SGHRS; CDR2 reads YFSETQ. This CDR3 comprises 15 residues. The sample was peripheral blood. The sequence was collected from a man aged 60 to 69 with acute or convalescent COVID-19. The gene calls are TRBV5-1 and TRBJ2-2; 8 bases align to TRBD1. The CDR3 loop is CASSFETGDTGELFF. DNA for the CDR3: TGCGCCAGCAGCTTCGAGACAGGGGACACCGGGGAGCTGTTTTTT.